These 20 T cell receptor beta chains originate from one sample sequenced in a study of blood T cell repertoires in COVID-19. The repertoire was sequenced with immunoSEQ multiplex PCR; TCRdb's copy has only in-frame clones and lacks some. Of under 350,000 clones in the sample, around nine tenths are singletons; the top ten hold over 1%. Sequencing was done on a sample of peripheral blood. Receptors were obtained from a man in his 70s with acute or convalescent COVID-19.

This chain uses TRBV5-4 with TRBJ2-1; 9 bases fit TRBD2. Germline lookup yields CDR1 SGHNT and CDR2 YYREEE (reference sequence). J lost 7 bases, V lost 6 bases, and 11 bases had no gene match. The CDR3 is made up of 15 amino acids. Written as DNA, the CDR3 is TGTGCCAGCACTTACAGCGGGGGGCCAGGGAATGAGCAGTTCTTC. It specifies CASTYSGGPGNEQFF.

A remark on this clone: Within the sample, other DNA sequences also encode this same CDR3. The chain is built from TRBV27 and TRBJ1-1; D possibly corresponds to TRBD1 (5 bases). V dropped 3 bases and J dropped 1 base, with 6 bases sitting between them. CDR1 and CDR2 (germline): MNHEY, SMNVEV (reference sequence). This CDR3 is built from 13 residues. The CDR3 is CASSFRGNTEAFF. CDR3 nucleotide sequence: TGTGCCAGCAGTTTTAGGGGGAACACTGAAGCTTTCTTT.

V gene TRBV19 combines with J gene TRBJ2-3, with TRBD1 identical over 9 bases. Germline loops: CDR1 LNHDA, CDR2 SQIVND (reference sequence). The CDR3 covers 15 residues. After removal of 0 bases from V and 2 bases from J, the junction contained 0 bases not matched to a gene. The CDR3 nucleotides read TGTGCCAGTAGTATAGAACAGGGGGCCACAGATACGCAGTATTTT. As protein: CASSIEQGATDTQYF.

This sequence joins TRBV6-2 or TRBV6-3 and TRBJ1-2, with D possibly being TRBD1 (6 bases). Germline CDR1 is MNHEY and CDR2 is SVGEGT. CDR3 size: 15 residues. Trimming stripped 0 bases from V and 2 bases from J, with 10 bases between. CDR3 nucleotides: TGTGCCAGCAGTTACTCGCACAGGGAAAACTATGGCTACACCTTC. Its protein is CASSYSHRENYGYTF.

The chain has TRBV6-6 and TRBJ1-4; 9 nucleotides agree with TRBD1. Trimming at V came to 2 bases and at J to 8 bases, leaving 6 bases not matched to a gene. Germline V gene data show CDR1 as MNHNY and CDR2 as SVGAGI (reference sequence). This CDR3 is 15 amino acids long. The CDR3 loop is CASSYKDRGSEKLFF. The CDR3 DNA follows: TGTGCCAGCAGTTACAAAGACAGGGGGAGCGAAAAACTGTTTTTT.

This clone was picked up one time. This chain uses TRBV28 with TRBJ2-7, with 9 positions matching TRBD1. Germline CDR1 and CDR2: MDHEN and SYDVKM. This CDR3 comprises 15 residues. V gave up 2 bases and J gave up 2 bases; unmatched junction bases: 4. In nucleotides, the CDR3 is TGTGCCAGCAGTTTAACGGGACAGGGCGCCTACGAGCAGTACTTC. Its protein is CASSLTGQGAYEQYF.

V and J are TRBV30 and TRBJ1-6, with a possible D match to TRBD1 (6 bases). Germline V gives CDR1 GTSNPN, CDR2 SVGIG (reference sequence). Trimming cost V 6 bases and J 5 bases, with 11 bases left between them. This CDR3 spans 13 amino acids. The CDR3, as DNA: TGTGCCTGCTCAGAGGGGGATAATTCACCCCTCCACTTT. Its protein is CACSEGDNSPLHF.

The chain employs TRBV18 and TRBJ2-2, with 9 bases lining up with TRBD1. The CDR3 has 14 amino acids. With V trimmed by 8 bases and J by 3 bases, 4 bases remained unmatched. Germline CDR1 and CDR2: KGHSH and LQKENI. CDR3 bases: TGTGCCAGCCAATGGACAGGGGACACCGGGGAGCTGTTTTTT. Its translation: CASQWTGDTGELFF. Using reference TRBV18 and TRBJ2-2 for the parts outside the CDR3, the full variable domain is NAGVMQNPRHLVRRRGQEARLRCSPMKGHSHVYWYRQLPEEGLKFMVYLQKENIIDESGMPKERFSAEFPKEGPSILRIQQVVRGDSAAYFCASQWTGDTGELFFGEGSRLTVL.

This chain joins TRBV7-9 and TRBJ2-7; 9 bases agree with TRBD1. In germline, CDR1 is SEHNR, CDR2 FQNEAQ (reference sequence). This CDR3 spans 15 amino acids. V lost 1 base and J lost 3; bases outside the gene matches: 4. CDR3 protein: CASSLGTGADYEQYF. Here the CDR3 DNA reads TGTGCCAGCAGCTTAGGGACAGGGGCCGACTACGAGCAGTACTTC. The entire variable domain, with the rest obtained from reference TRBV7-9 and TRBJ2-7, is as follows: DTGVSQNPRHKITKRGQNVTFRCDPISEHNRLYWYRQTLGQGPEFLTYFQNEAQLEKSRLLSDRFSAERPKGSFSTLEIQRTEQGDSAMYLCASSLGTGADYEQYFGPGTRLTVT.

J is TRBJ1-2 and V is TRBV7-2; TRBD1 matches 8 bases. V dropped 3 bases and J dropped 3; count of bases not matched to a gene: 3. The CDR3 runs to 14 residues. Per the germline V gene, CDR1 is SGHTA and CDR2 is FQGNSA. The CDR3 nucleotides are TGTGCCAGCAGCTTTGGGACAGGCCACTATGGCTACACCTTC. Amino acids: CASSFGTGHYGYTF.

The chain joins TRBV12-3 or TRBV12-4 to TRBJ2-1, with 7 bases aligning to TRBD1. The CDR3 length is 13 residues. J was trimmed by 9 bases and V by 6 bases; bases with no gene match: 8. The CDR3 region has the DNA TGTGCCAGCAGACTTCGACAGGGAACTGAGCAGTTCTTC. Encoded protein: CASRLRQGTEQFF.

The V call is TRBV7-2, the J call TRBJ1-2; 11 bases align to TRBD1. This CDR3 contains 14 residues. J was trimmed by 6 bases and V by 2 bases; bases with no gene match: 2. Germline lookup yields CDR1 SGHTA and CDR2 FQGNSA. In DNA, the CDR3 is TGTGCCAGCAGCTTACGGACAGGGGGCGATGGCTACACCTTC. It translates to CASSLRTGGDGYTF.

The rearrangement uses TRBV6-1 and TRBJ1-1; D may be TRBD1 (5 bases). The CDR3 consists of 12 residues. Germline lookup yields CDR1 MNHNS and CDR2 SASEGT. V gave up 6 bases and J gave up 10 bases, with 15 bases separating them. The CDR3 reads CASRPLGAAAFF. CDR3 nucleotides: TGTGCCAGCAGACCCCTTGGGGCCGCAGCTTTCTTT.

This clone has only one observation. The V and J genes are TRBV6-4 and TRBJ2-7, with D perhaps matching TRBD2 (6 bases). Trimming removed 0 bases from V and 6 bases from J, with 9 bases in between. The CDR3 has 13 residues. From germline, CDR1 is MRHNA and CDR2 SNTAGT. The CDR3 region has the DNA TGTGCCAGCAGTGACTCGTTGGGGGGCGAGCAGTACTTC. Translated, it gives CASSDSLGGEQYF.

This clone was picked up a small number of times. V is TRBV18 and J is TRBJ1-2; 7 bases agree with TRBD1. J was trimmed by 0 bases and V by 2 bases; bases with no gene match: 9. From germline, CDR1 is KGHSH and CDR2 LQKENI. This CDR3 spans 17 amino acids. The CDR3 here is CASSPFPWDSSNYGYTF. CDR3 DNA sequence: TGTGCCAGCTCACCATTTCCATGGGACAGCTCTAACTATGGCTACACCTTC.

The sample holds one count of this clone. The chain links TRBV28 to TRBJ2-7, with D possibly matching TRBD1 (5 bases). CDR3 size: 14 residues. Trimming shortened V by 5 bases and J by 1 base, and 12 bases separated the two germline ends. Per the germline V gene, CDR1 is MDHEN and CDR2 is SYDVKM. CDR3 sequence (DNA): TGTGCCAGCAGTGCCACCGGACAATCCTACGAGCAGTACTTC. Protein: CASSATGQSYEQYF. The whole variable domain, filled in from reference TRBV28 and TRBJ2-7, reads DVKVTQSSRYLVKRTGEKVFLECVQDMDHENMFWYRQDPGLGLRLIYFSYDVKMKEKGDIPEGYSVSREKKERFSLILESASTNQTSMYLCASSATGQSYEQYFGPGTRLTVT.

J is TRBJ2-4 and V is TRBV7-2, with 8 nucleotides matching TRBD2. Germline trimming cut 7 bases from V and 6 bases from J; bases unmatched to any gene: 11. The length of the CDR3 is 15 residues. In germline, CDR1 is SGHTA, CDR2 FQGNSA. The CDR3 sequence: CASTSGGGRVNIQYF. The CDR3 region has the DNA TGTGCCAGCACCTCGGGGGGGGGACGAGTAAACATTCAGTACTTC.

The CDR3 sequence is CASSFRGYTF. The CDR3 coding sequence is TGTGCCAGCAGTTTCAGGGGCTACACCTTC. The rearrangement links TRBV28 to TRBJ1-2; D uncertain. V was trimmed by 3 bases and J by 8 bases, leaving 4 bases between them. The CDR3 extends over 10 amino acids. CDR1 MDHEN and CDR2 SYDVKM come from the germline V gene.

This sequence joins TRBV30 and TRBJ2-5; D is perhaps TRBD2 (6 bases). There are 13 residues in the CDR3. CDR1 and CDR2 from the germline V gene are GTSNPN and SVGIG (reference sequence). The CDR3 coding sequence is TGTGCAGGGTACGCGGGATCGGGGGAGACCCAGTACTTC. Amino acid sequence: CAGYAGSGETQYF.

The chain couples TRBV28 to TRBJ1-2, with 7 nucleotides matching TRBD1. Germline V gene data show CDR1 as MDHEN and CDR2 as SYDVKM. The CDR3 sequence is 15 residues long. With V trimmed by 3 bases and J by 6 bases, 10 bases remained unmatched. The chain's CDR3 is CASSLLGWTGHGYTF. CDR3 DNA sequence: TGTGCCAGCAGTTTGCTAGGGTGGACAGGACATGGCTACACCTTC.